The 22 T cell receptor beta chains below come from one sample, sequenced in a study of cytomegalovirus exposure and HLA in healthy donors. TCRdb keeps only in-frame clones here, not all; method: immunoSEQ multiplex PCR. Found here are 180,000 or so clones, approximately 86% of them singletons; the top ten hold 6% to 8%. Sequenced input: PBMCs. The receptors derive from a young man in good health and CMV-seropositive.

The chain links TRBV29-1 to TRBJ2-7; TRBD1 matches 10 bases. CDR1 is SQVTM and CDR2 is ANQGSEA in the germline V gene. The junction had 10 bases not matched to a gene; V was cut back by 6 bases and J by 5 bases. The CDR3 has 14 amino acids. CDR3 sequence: CSVPTGGSMDEQYF. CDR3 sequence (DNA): TGCAGCGTCCCGACAGGGGGCTCCATGGACGAGCAGTACTTC.

CDR3 in DNA: TGTGCCAGCCGCTCGACAACTAATGAAAAACTGTTTTTT. This gives the protein CASRSTTNEKLFF. The chain employs TRBV6-5 and TRBJ1-4; no firm D call. Germline assignment: CDR1 MNHEY and CDR2 SVGAGI. The V end lost 8 bases, the J end lost 0 bases, and 7 bases lay between the germline ends. The CDR3 totals 13 residues.

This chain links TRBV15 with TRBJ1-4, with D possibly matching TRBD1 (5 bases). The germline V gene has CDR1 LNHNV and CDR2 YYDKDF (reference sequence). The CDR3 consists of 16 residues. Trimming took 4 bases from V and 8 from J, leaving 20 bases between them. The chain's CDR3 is CATSTWAGGRKEKLFF. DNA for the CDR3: TGTGCCACCAGCACCTGGGCCGGGGGGAGAAAGGAAAAACTGTTTTTT.

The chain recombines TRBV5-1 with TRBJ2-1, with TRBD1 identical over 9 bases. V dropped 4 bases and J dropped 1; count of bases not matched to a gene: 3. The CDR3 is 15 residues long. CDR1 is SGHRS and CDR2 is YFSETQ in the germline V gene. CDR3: CASSAGQGSYNEQFF. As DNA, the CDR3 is TGCGCCAGCAGCGCTGGACAGGGGTCCTACAATGAGCAGTTCTTC.

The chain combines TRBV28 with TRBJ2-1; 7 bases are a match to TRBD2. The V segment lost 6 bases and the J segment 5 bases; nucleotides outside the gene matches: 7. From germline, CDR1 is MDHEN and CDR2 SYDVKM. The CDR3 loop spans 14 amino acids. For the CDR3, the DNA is TGTGCCAGCAGACTTACCGGGACTAACAATGAGCAGTTCTTC. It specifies CASRLTGTNNEQFF.

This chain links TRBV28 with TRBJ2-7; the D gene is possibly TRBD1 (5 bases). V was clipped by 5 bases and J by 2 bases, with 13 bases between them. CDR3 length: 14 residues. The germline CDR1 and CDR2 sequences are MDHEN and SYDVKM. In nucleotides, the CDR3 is TGTGCCAGCAGTCCCCTGACAGCTACCTACGAGCAGTACTTC. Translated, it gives CASSPLTATYEQYF.

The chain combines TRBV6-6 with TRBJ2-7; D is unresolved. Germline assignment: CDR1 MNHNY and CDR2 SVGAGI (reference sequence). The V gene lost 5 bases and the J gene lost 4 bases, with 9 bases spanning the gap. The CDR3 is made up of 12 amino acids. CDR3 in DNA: TGTGCCAGCAGTCTTTTAGTGTACGAGCAGTACTTC. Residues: CASSLLVYEQYF.

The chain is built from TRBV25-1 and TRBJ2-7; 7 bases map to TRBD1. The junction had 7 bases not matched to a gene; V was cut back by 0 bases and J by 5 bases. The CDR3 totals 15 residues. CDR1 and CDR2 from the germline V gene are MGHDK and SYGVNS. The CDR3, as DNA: TGTGCCAGCAGTGAATACGGCAGGGGGATAAACGAGCAGTACTTC. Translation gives CASSEYGRGINEQYF.

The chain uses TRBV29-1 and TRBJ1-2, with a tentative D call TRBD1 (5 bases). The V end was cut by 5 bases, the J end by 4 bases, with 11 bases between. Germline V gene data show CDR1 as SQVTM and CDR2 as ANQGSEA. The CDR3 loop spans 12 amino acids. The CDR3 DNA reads TGCAGCGTTCAGGGAAAGAGCTATGGCTACACCTTC. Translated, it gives CSVQGKSYGYTF.

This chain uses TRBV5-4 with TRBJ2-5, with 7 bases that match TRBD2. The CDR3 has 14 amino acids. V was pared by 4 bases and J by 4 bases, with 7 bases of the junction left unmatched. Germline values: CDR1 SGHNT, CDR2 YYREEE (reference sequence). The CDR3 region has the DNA TGTGCCAGCAGCGGACTAGGGAGAGGAGAGACCCAGTACTTC. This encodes CASSGLGRGETQYF.

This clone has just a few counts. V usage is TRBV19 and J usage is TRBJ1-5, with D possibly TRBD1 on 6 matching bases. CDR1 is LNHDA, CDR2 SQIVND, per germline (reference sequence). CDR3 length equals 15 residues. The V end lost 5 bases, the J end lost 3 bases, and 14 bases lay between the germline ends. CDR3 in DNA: TGTGCCAGTAGTCCATTGCAGGGGTACAATCAGCCCCAGCATTTT. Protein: CASSPLQGYNQPQHF.

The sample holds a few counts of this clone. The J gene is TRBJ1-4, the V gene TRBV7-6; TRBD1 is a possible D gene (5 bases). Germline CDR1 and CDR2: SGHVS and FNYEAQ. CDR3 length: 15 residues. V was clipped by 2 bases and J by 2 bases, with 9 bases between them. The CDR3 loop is CASSLHRTTNEKLFF. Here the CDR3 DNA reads TGTGCCAGCAGCTTACACAGGACGACTAATGAAAAACTGTTTTTT.

The CDR3, as DNA: TGTGCCACCACAAGGAGGGCACACACAGATACGCAGTATTTT. As protein: CATTRRAHTDTQYF. The chain recombines TRBV28 with TRBJ2-3; possibly TRBD2 for D (6 bases). CDR1 and CDR2 from the germline V gene are MDHEN and SYDVKM. Trimming took off 10 bases at V and 2 bases at J, with 16 bases between the two ends. The CDR3 runs to 14 residues.

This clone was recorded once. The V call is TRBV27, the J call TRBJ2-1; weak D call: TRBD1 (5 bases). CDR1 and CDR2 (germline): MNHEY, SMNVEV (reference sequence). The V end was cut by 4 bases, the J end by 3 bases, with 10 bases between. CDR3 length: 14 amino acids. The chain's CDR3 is CASSWGRGYNEQFF. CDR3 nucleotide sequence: TGTGCCAGCAGTTGGGGCCGAGGCTACAATGAGCAGTTCTTC.

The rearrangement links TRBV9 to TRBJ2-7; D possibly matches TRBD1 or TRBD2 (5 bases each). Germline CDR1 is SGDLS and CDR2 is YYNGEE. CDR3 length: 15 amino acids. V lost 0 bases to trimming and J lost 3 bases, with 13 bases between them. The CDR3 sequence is CASSVGGALYYEQYF. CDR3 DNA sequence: TGTGCCAGCAGCGTAGGAGGGGCCCTGTACTACGAGCAGTACTTC.

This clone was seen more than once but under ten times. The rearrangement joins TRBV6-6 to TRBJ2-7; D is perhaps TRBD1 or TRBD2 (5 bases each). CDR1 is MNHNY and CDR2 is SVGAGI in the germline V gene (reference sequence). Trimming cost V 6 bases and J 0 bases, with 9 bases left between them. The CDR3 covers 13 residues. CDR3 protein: CASSRDVSYEQYF. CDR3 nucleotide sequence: TGTGCCAGCAGCCGGGACGTCTCCTACGAGCAGTACTTC.

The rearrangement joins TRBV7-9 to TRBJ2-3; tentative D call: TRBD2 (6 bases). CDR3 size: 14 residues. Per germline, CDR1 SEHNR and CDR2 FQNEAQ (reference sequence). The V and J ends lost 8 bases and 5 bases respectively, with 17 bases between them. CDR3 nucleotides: TGTGCCAGCTCCAGGGAGGAGGAGGAAGATACGCAGTATTTT. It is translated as CASSREEEEDTQYF.

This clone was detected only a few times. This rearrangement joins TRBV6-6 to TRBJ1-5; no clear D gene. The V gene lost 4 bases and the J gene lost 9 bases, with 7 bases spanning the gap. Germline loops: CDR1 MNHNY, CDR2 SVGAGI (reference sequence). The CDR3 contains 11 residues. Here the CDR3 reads CASSSPRPQHF. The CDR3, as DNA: TGTGCCAGCAGTTCACCTAGGCCCCAGCATTTT.

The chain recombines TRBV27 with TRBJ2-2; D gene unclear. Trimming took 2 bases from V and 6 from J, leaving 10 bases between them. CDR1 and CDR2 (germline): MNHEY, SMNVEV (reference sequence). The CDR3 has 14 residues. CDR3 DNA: TGTGCCAGCAGTTTAATAGGGTTATCCGGGGAGCTGTTTTTT. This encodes CASSLIGLSGELFF.

The CDR3 sequence: CASSVGGQLSYEQYF. CDR3 nucleotide sequence: TGTGCCAGCAGCGTAGGGGGACAGTTATCCTACGAGCAGTACTTC. The gene calls are TRBV9 and TRBJ2-7; 7 bases line up with TRBD1. This CDR3 spans 15 amino acids. CDR1 and CDR2 (germline): SGDLS, YYNGEE. J lost 1 base, V lost 0 bases, and 4 bases had no gene match.

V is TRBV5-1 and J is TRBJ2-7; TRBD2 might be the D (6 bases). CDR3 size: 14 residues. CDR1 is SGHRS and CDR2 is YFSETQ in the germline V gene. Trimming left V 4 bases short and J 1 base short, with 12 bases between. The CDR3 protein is CASSEGLESYEQYF. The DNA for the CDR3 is TGCGCCAGCAGCGAGGGACTGGAGTCCTACGAGCAGTACTTC.

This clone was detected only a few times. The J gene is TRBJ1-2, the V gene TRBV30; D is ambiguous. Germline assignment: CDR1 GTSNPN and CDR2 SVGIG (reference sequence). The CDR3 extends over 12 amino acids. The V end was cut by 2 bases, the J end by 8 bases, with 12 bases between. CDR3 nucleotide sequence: TGTGCCTGGAGTCGTGGGGATGGCGGCTACACCTTC. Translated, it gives CAWSRGDGGYTF.